This is a list of T cell receptor beta chains from one sample in a study of T cell responses to AZD1222 COVID-19 vaccine. The repertoire was sequenced with immunoSEQ multiplex PCR; TCRdb's copy has only in-frame clones and lacks some. The sample includes 6,000 to 6,500 clones, around 87% of them seen just once. The material was peripheral blood, obtained 28 days after the second AZD1222 dose. The receptor source for this set is an adult who received the AZD1222 COVID-19 vaccine. Each CDR3 is given with its conserved first and last residue. The order of the fields is J gene, V gene, clone size, D gene, CDR3 protein, CDR3 DNA. The D gene is left open where the match is weak. Only part of the rows carry a size: once, few, many, or a class if the clone is expanded.

j_call: TRBJ1-4; v_call: TRBV27; clone_size: few; d_call: TRBD1; cdr3_aa: CASSSISGGTNEKLFF; cdr3_nt: TGTGCCAGCAGTTCAATATCAGGGGGGACTAATGAAAAACTGTTTTTT
j_call: TRBJ1-2; v_call: TRBV24-1; clone_size: -; d_call: TRBD1; cdr3_aa: CATSEPDRFYGYTF; cdr3_nt: TGTGCCACCAGTGAACCGGACAGGTTCTATGGCTACACCTTC
j_call: TRBJ1-1; v_call: TRBV7-8; clone_size: -; d_call: TRBD1; cdr3_aa: CASSLAIAGQPANTEAFF; cdr3_nt: TGTGCCAGCAGCTTAGCCATCGCGGGACAGCCGGCGAACACTGAAGCTTTCTTT
j_call: TRBJ2-2; v_call: TRBV4-2; clone_size: -; d_call: TRBD2; cdr3_aa: CASSQDGLAGVLPGELFF; cdr3_nt: TGTGCCAGCAGCCAAGATGGCCTAGCGGGAGTTCTTCCCGGGGAGCTGTTTTTT
j_call: TRBJ2-5; v_call: TRBV5-1; clone_size: -; d_call: TRBD2; cdr3_aa: CASSTRLAGETQYF; cdr3_nt: TGCGCCAGCAGCACGCGACTAGCGGGAGAGACCCAGTACTTC
j_call: TRBJ1-4; v_call: TRBV4-3; clone_size: -; d_call: -; cdr3_aa: CASSLRATNEKLFF; cdr3_nt: TGCGCCAGCAGCCTACGGGCAACTAATGAAAAACTGTTTTTT
j_call: TRBJ2-3; v_call: TRBV16; clone_size: -; d_call: -; cdr3_aa: CASSLGDTQYF; cdr3_nt: TGTGCCAGCAGCCTTGGAGATACGCAGTATTTT
j_call: TRBJ2-1; v_call: TRBV14; clone_size: -; d_call: TRBD2; cdr3_aa: CASSQDGYGLATYNEQFF; cdr3_nt: TGTGCCAGCAGCCAAGATGGATACGGACTAGCGACCTACAATGAGCAGTTCTTC
j_call: TRBJ1-1; v_call: TRBV29-1; clone_size: -; d_call: TRBD1; cdr3_aa: CSATGTGGTEAFF; cdr3_nt: TGCAGCGCTACCGGGACAGGAGGCACTGAAGCTTTCTTT
j_call: TRBJ2-7; v_call: TRBV18; clone_size: once; d_call: -; cdr3_aa: CASSPGSSYEQYF; cdr3_nt: TGTGCCAGCTCACCGGGCAGCTCCTACGAGCAGTACTTC
j_call: TRBJ2-5; v_call: TRBV7-8; clone_size: -; d_call: -; cdr3_aa: CASSQAVQETQYF; cdr3_nt: TGTGCCAGCAGCCAAGCGGTACAAGAGACCCAGTACTTC
j_call: TRBJ1-1; v_call: TRBV6-5; clone_size: -; d_call: -; cdr3_aa: CASSYSIRGDTEAFF; cdr3_nt: TGTGCCAGCAGTTACTCGATAAGGGGGGACACTGAAGCTTTCTTT
j_call: TRBJ1-5; v_call: TRBV12-3/TRBV12-4; clone_size: -; d_call: -; cdr3_aa: CASSFANQPQHF; cdr3_nt: TGTGCCAGCAGTTTCGCAAATCAGCCCCAGCATTTT
j_call: TRBJ1-2; v_call: TRBV30; clone_size: -; d_call: TRBD1; cdr3_aa: CAWSLRDRKYGYTF; cdr3_nt: TGTGCCTGGAGCTTACGGGACAGGAAGTATGGCTACACCTTC
j_call: TRBJ2-1; v_call: TRBV7-9; clone_size: few; d_call: TRBD2; cdr3_aa: CASSFPKGTSDYNEQFF; cdr3_nt: TGTGCCAGCAGCTTCCCCAAGGGGACTAGCGATTACAATGAGCAGTTCTTC
j_call: TRBJ2-2; v_call: TRBV7-3; clone_size: -; d_call: -; cdr3_aa: CASSFYGSSNTGELFF; cdr3_nt: TGTGCCAGCAGCTTTTATGGTAGTTCGAACACCGGGGAGCTGTTTTTT
j_call: TRBJ2-1; v_call: TRBV27; clone_size: -; d_call: -; cdr3_aa: CASSRYRVYNEQFF; cdr3_nt: TGTGCCAGCAGTCGTTACAGGGTTTACAATGAGCAGTTCTTC
j_call: TRBJ2-3; v_call: TRBV6-5; clone_size: once; d_call: -; cdr3_aa: CASSYSGGRKDTQYF; cdr3_nt: TGTGCCAGCAGTTACTCCGGGGGTAGAAAGGATACGCAGTATTTT
j_call: TRBJ2-7; v_call: TRBV6-2/TRBV6-3; clone_size: -; d_call: -; cdr3_aa: CASSYAPLADPYEQYF; cdr3_nt: TGTGCCAGCAGTTACGCGCCTTTAGCGGACCCGTACGAGCAGTACTTC
j_call: TRBJ1-5; v_call: TRBV19; clone_size: -; d_call: -; cdr3_aa: CASSIRQLVSNQPQHF; cdr3_nt: TGTGCCAGTAGTATTCGACAGCTCGTTTCCAATCAGCCCCAGCATTTT
j_call: TRBJ1-5; v_call: TRBV7-6; clone_size: -; d_call: -; cdr3_aa: CASSAEQGNQPQHF; cdr3_nt: TGTGCCAGCAGCGCGGAGCAGGGAAATCAGCCCCAGCATTTT
j_call: TRBJ2-3; v_call: TRBV28; clone_size: -; d_call: TRBD2; cdr3_aa: CASSWTSEGTDTQYF; cdr3_nt: TGTGCCAGCAGCTGGACTAGCGAGGGTACAGATACGCAGTATTTT
j_call: TRBJ1-1; v_call: TRBV7-8; clone_size: once; d_call: -; cdr3_aa: CASKRNMNTEAFF; cdr3_nt: TGTGCCAGCAAGAGAAATATGAACACTGAAGCTTTCTTT
j_call: TRBJ2-7; v_call: TRBV7-2; clone_size: -; d_call: -; cdr3_aa: CASSLGHTYEQYF; cdr3_nt: TGTGCCAGCAGCTTAGGGCATACCTACGAGCAGTACTTC
j_call: TRBJ2-5; v_call: TRBV7-9; clone_size: -; d_call: -; cdr3_aa: CASSLGTLRKETQYF; cdr3_nt: TGTGCCAGCAGTCTCGGGACTTTGAGGAAAGAGACCCAGTACTTC
j_call: TRBJ1-3; v_call: TRBV18; clone_size: -; d_call: -; cdr3_aa: CASSPQPPGNTIYF; cdr3_nt: TGTGCCAGCTCACCGCAACCGCCCGGAAACACCATATATTTT
j_call: TRBJ2-4; v_call: TRBV28; clone_size: -; d_call: TRBD2; cdr3_aa: CASSLQAAGGNIQYF; cdr3_nt: TGTGCCAGCAGTCTCCAGGCGGCGGGAGGAAACATTCAGTACTTC
j_call: TRBJ2-6; v_call: TRBV7-9; clone_size: -; d_call: -; cdr3_aa: CAGSFWLSGANVLTF; cdr3_nt: TGTGCCGGCAGCTTTTGGCTCTCTGGGGCCAACGTCCTGACTTTC
j_call: TRBJ2-7; v_call: TRBV28; clone_size: -; d_call: TRBD2; cdr3_aa: CASSSRVLGGVYEQYF; cdr3_nt: TGTGCCAGCAGTTCGAGAGTTTTGGGAGGGGTCTACGAGCAGTACTTC
j_call: TRBJ1-5; v_call: TRBV29-1; clone_size: -; d_call: -; cdr3_aa: CSVRGGSNQPQHF; cdr3_nt: TGCAGCGTGAGGGGAGGTAGCAATCAGCCCCAGCATTTT
j_call: TRBJ2-5; v_call: TRBV6-1; clone_size: -; d_call: TRBD2; cdr3_aa: CASSDRASGETQYF; cdr3_nt: TGTGCCAGCAGTGATAGGGCTAGCGGAGAGACCCAGTACTTC
j_call: TRBJ2-4; v_call: TRBV5-6; clone_size: -; d_call: -; cdr3_aa: CASSFGITGMQYF; cdr3_nt: TGTGCCAGCAGCTTTGGGATCACGGGGATGCAGTACTTC
j_call: TRBJ1-1; v_call: TRBV7-2; clone_size: -; d_call: -; cdr3_aa: CASSLAGVSGTEAFF; cdr3_nt: TGTGCCAGCAGCTTAGCAGGGGTTTCTGGGACTGAAGCTTTCTTT
j_call: TRBJ1-2; v_call: TRBV9; clone_size: -; d_call: TRBD1; cdr3_aa: CASSVDIGTGGYGYTF; cdr3_nt: TGTGCCAGCAGCGTAGACATCGGGACAGGCGGCTATGGCTACACCTTC
j_call: TRBJ2-1; v_call: TRBV4-3; clone_size: -; d_call: TRBD2; cdr3_aa: CASSQEWGGRGYNEQFF; cdr3_nt: TGCGCCAGCAGCCAAGAATGGGGCGGGAGAGGGTACAATGAGCAGTTCTTC
j_call: TRBJ1-3; v_call: TRBV18; clone_size: -; d_call: -; cdr3_aa: CASSPSQGFSGNTIYF; cdr3_nt: TGTGCCAGCTCACCATCGCAGGGCTTCTCTGGAAACACCATATATTTT
j_call: TRBJ2-3; v_call: TRBV4-1; clone_size: -; d_call: -; cdr3_aa: CASSQVLPTDTQYF; cdr3_nt: TGCGCCAGCAGCCAAGTACTTCCGACAGATACGCAGTATTTT
j_call: TRBJ1-5; v_call: TRBV27; clone_size: once; d_call: -; cdr3_aa: CASSRTVNSNQPQHF; cdr3_nt: TGTGCCAGCAGCCGGACGGTGAATAGCAATCAGCCCCAGCATTTT
j_call: TRBJ2-7; v_call: TRBV2; clone_size: -; d_call: -; cdr3_aa: CASRSDGIYEQYF; cdr3_nt: TGTGCCAGCAGGTCGGACGGAATCTACGAGCAGTACTTC
j_call: TRBJ2-7; v_call: TRBV15; clone_size: -; d_call: -; cdr3_aa: CATSRSRGYEQYF; cdr3_nt: TGTGCCACCAGCAGATCCCGGGGGTACGAGCAGTACTTC
j_call: TRBJ2-1; v_call: TRBV27; clone_size: -; d_call: -; cdr3_aa: CASSLSRLDYYNEQFF; cdr3_nt: TGTGCCAGCAGTCTCTCCAGACTCGATTACTACAATGAGCAGTTCTTC
j_call: TRBJ1-2; v_call: TRBV11-1; clone_size: -; d_call: -; cdr3_aa: CASSTGWRDYGYTF; cdr3_nt: TGTGCCAGCAGTACAGGGTGGAGGGACTATGGCTACACCTTC
j_call: TRBJ2-7; v_call: TRBV5-1; clone_size: -; d_call: -; cdr3_aa: CASTSGDAYEQYF; cdr3_nt: TGCGCCAGCACGTCGGGGGATGCCTACGAGCAGTACTTC
j_call: TRBJ1-2; v_call: TRBV7-9; clone_size: -; d_call: -; cdr3_aa: CASSPTANYGYTF; cdr3_nt: TGTGCCAGCAGCCCGACAGCTAACTATGGCTACACCTTC
j_call: TRBJ1-1; v_call: TRBV9; clone_size: -; d_call: -; cdr3_aa: CASSVDDPNTEAFF; cdr3_nt: TGTGCCAGCAGCGTAGATGACCCGAACACTGAAGCTTTCTTT
j_call: TRBJ2-7; v_call: TRBV6-5; clone_size: -; d_call: TRBD1; cdr3_aa: CASNRDRGRYEQYF; cdr3_nt: TGTGCCAGCAACCGGGACAGGGGGCGGTACGAGCAGTACTTC
j_call: TRBJ2-1; v_call: TRBV28; clone_size: -; d_call: TRBD2; cdr3_aa: CASSSGTSGNDEQFF; cdr3_nt: TGTGCCAGCAGTTCCGGGACTAGCGGGAACGATGAGCAGTTCTTC
j_call: TRBJ2-3; v_call: TRBV5-6; clone_size: once; d_call: -; cdr3_aa: CASSLWGETDTQYF; cdr3_nt: TGTGCCAGCAGCTTGTGGGGGGAGACAGATACGCAGTATTTT
j_call: TRBJ1-2; v_call: TRBV6-2/TRBV6-3; clone_size: -; d_call: -; cdr3_aa: CASTPGGVRGYTF; cdr3_nt: TGTGCCAGCACCCCCGGCGGGGTGAGGGGCTACACCTTC
j_call: TRBJ2-7; v_call: TRBV10-3; clone_size: once; d_call: -; cdr3_aa: CAVRRGADEQYF; cdr3_nt: TGTGCCGTAAGGAGGGGCGCGGACGAGCAGTACTTC
j_call: TRBJ2-5; v_call: TRBV7-9; clone_size: -; d_call: TRBD1; cdr3_aa: CASSLDRGWETQYF; cdr3_nt: TGTGCCAGCAGCTTGGACAGGGGGTGGGAGACCCAGTACTTC
j_call: TRBJ1-3; v_call: TRBV5-1; clone_size: -; d_call: TRBD1; cdr3_aa: CASSLGTGFYSGNTIYF; cdr3_nt: TGCGCCAGCAGCTTAGGGACAGGGTTTTACTCTGGAAACACCATATATTTT
j_call: TRBJ1-2; v_call: TRBV27; clone_size: -; d_call: -; cdr3_aa: CASSSFTNYGYTF; cdr3_nt: TGTGCCAGCAGTTCGTTCACGAACTATGGCTACACCTTC